Listed below are T cell receptor beta chains from one sample, sequenced in a study of PD-1 blockade in classical Hodgkin lymphoma. This table comes from immunoSEQ multiplex PCR, and its TCRdb copy is limited to in-frame clones, with some not included. This table holds 45,000 to 60,000 clones, roughly 80% found once. Sequenced here: peripheral blood mononuclear cells (PBMCs), sampled at baseline. These receptors originate from a human donor with classical Hodgkin lymphoma. Both conserved end residues are part of each CDR3. Each record gives: V gene, J gene, CDR3 protein.

V gene: TRBV5-6; J gene: TRBJ2-5; CDR3 protein: CASRSRGETQYF
V gene: TRBV7-3; J gene: TRBJ1-1; CDR3 protein: CASSRQGGFTEAFF
V gene: TRBV29-1; J gene: TRBJ2-2; CDR3 protein: CSVEGAGGSNTGELFF
V gene: TRBV10-3; J gene: TRBJ1-1; CDR3 protein: CAISETYAENTEAFF
V gene: TRBV11-3; J gene: TRBJ1-5; CDR3 protein: CASSFRQGSNQPQHF
V gene: TRBV9; J gene: TRBJ1-2; CDR3 protein: CASSAPGSYTF
V gene: TRBV18; J gene: TRBJ2-7; CDR3 protein: CASSGTSEVGEQYF
V gene: TRBV18; J gene: TRBJ2-1; CDR3 protein: CASSPGTSYNEQFF
V gene: TRBV5-6; J gene: TRBJ1-1; CDR3 protein: CASTRGTTEAFF
V gene: TRBV4-1; J gene: TRBJ1-3; CDR3 protein: CASSQDPRQGGSTIYF
V gene: TRBV29-1; J gene: TRBJ2-3; CDR3 protein: CSFAAGVADTQYF
V gene: TRBV19; J gene: TRBJ2-5; CDR3 protein: CASMDLGETQYF
V gene: TRBV7-6; J gene: TRBJ1-6; CDR3 protein: CASSSLYSPLHF
V gene: TRBV7-2; J gene: TRBJ2-3; CDR3 protein: CASSLAVTDTQYF
V gene: TRBV15; J gene: TRBJ2-1; CDR3 protein: CATSHPGQGGYEQFF
V gene: TRBV5-8; J gene: TRBJ2-5; CDR3 protein: CASSSVRETQYF
V gene: TRBV4-1; J gene: TRBJ1-3; CDR3 protein: CASSQAGNTIYF
V gene: TRBV25-1; J gene: TRBJ2-3; CDR3 protein: CASSHRYGRTTDTQYF
V gene: TRBV5-6; J gene: TRBJ1-2; CDR3 protein: CASSLNINYGYTF
V gene: TRBV29-1; J gene: TRBJ1-1; CDR3 protein: CSVEKPGRTEAFF
V gene: TRBV7-9; J gene: TRBJ2-3; CDR3 protein: CASSLGLGDTDTQYF
V gene: TRBV7-2; J gene: TRBJ2-1; CDR3 protein: CASSEQGDFYNEQFF
V gene: TRBV10-3; J gene: TRBJ1-3; CDR3 protein: CATMLSLGGVSGNTIYF
V gene: TRBV5-4; J gene: TRBJ1-4; CDR3 protein: CASSEGGQAGEKLFF